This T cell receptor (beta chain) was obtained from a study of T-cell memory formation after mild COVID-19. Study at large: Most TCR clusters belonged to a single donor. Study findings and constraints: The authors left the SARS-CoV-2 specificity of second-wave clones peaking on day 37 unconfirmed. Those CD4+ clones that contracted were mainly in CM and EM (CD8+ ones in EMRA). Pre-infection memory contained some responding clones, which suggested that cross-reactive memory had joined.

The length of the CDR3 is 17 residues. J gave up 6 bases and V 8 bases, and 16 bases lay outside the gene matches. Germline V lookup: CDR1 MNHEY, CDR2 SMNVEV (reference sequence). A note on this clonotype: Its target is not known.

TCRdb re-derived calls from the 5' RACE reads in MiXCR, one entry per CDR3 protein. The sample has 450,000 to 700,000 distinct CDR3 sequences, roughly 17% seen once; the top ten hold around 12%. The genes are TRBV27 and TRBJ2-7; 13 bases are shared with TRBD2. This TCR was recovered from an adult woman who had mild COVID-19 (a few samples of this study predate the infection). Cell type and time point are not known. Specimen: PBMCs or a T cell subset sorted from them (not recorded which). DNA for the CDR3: TGTGCCAGCCGCCTTGAGGGGACTAGCGGGATCCTTGGCGAGCAGTACTTC. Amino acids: CASRLEGTSGILGEQYF.